Shown below are 13 T cell receptor beta chains from a single sample sequenced in a study of blood T cell repertoires in COVID-19. The assay was immunoSEQ multiplex PCR, and TCRdb's table has in-frame clones only and misses some. The data hold 140,000 to 150,000 clones, with over 75% observed a single time. The sequencing input was peripheral blood. These receptor sequences come from a man between 60 and 70 years old with active or convalescent COVID-19.

The count of this clone is one. The V gene is TRBV5-6, the J gene TRBJ1-1, with 8 bases matching TRBD1. Trimming cost V 3 bases and J 0 bases; bases outside gene matches: 7. The V gene's germline CDR1 is SGHDT and CDR2 YYEEEE. The CDR3 has 16 amino acids. The CDR3 coding sequence is TGTGCCAGCAGCTGGGGGACAGGAGCAATGAACACTGAAGCTTTCTTT. Encoded protein: CASSWGTGAMNTEAFF.

Concerning this clone itself: Other DNA sequences of this sample code for an identical CDR3. The genes are TRBV7-9 and TRBJ1-5; possible D gene TRBD1, 5 bases. V was shortened by 3 bases and J by 0 bases, with 6 bases between the two germline ends. The CDR3 runs to 14 residues. Germline V CDR1 and CDR2: SEHNR, FQNEAQ (reference sequence). The CDR3 DNA reads TGTGCCAGCAGCTTGACAGATAGCAATCAGCCCCAGCATTTT. Translating it yields CASSLTDSNQPQHF.

The rearrangement links TRBV29-1 to TRBJ2-5, with 9 bases identical to TRBD2. The junction had 9 bases not matched to a gene; V was cut back by 5 bases and J by 5 bases. The CDR3 contains 14 residues. Germline CDR1 and CDR2: SQVTM and ANQGSEA. This CDR3 is CSVPAGGSGETQYF. CDR3 nucleotide sequence: TGCAGCGTTCCCGCGGGAGGGAGTGGGGAGACCCAGTACTTC.

The chain employs TRBV9 and TRBJ1-6; 8 nucleotides agree with TRBD1. CDR3 length: 15 residues. Trimming cost V 3 bases and J 5 bases; bases outside gene matches: 4. Germline V CDR1 and CDR2: SGDLS, YYNGEE. CDR3 sequence (DNA): TGTGCCAGCAGCGGACGACAGGGGAATAATTCACCCCTCCACTTT. Protein product: CASSGRQGNNSPLHF.

The chain is built from TRBV19 and TRBJ2-7, with 11 bases aligning to TRBD1. Germline loops: CDR1 LNHDA, CDR2 SQIVND (reference sequence). This CDR3 has 13 amino acids. V shed 6 bases and J 5 bases; nucleotides not matched to a gene: 3. The chain's CDR3 is CASSGTGGNEQYF. CDR3 coding DNA: TGTGCCAGTAGCGGGACAGGGGGGAACGAGCAGTACTTC.

The J gene is TRBJ2-3, the V gene TRBV9, with TRBD1 matching over 7 bases. Germline-derived CDR1 and CDR2 are SGDLS and YYNGEE. V lost 3 bases, J lost 5 bases, and 15 bases stayed unmatched. The CDR3 has 17 residues. The CDR3 protein is CASSGLRTGGPGDTQYF. The DNA for the CDR3 is TGTGCCAGCAGCGGTCTTAGGACAGGCGGTCCGGGAGATACGCAGTATTTT.

This chain joins TRBV10-3 and TRBJ2-1, with 7 bases lining up with TRBD2. The germline gives CDR1 ENHRY, CDR2 SYGVKD. With 4 bases clipped from V and 2 bases from J, the junction kept 5 bases outside the gene matches. CDR3 length: 15 amino acids. The CDR3 protein is CAISASGEAYNEQFF. As DNA, the CDR3 is TGTGCCATCAGTGCCAGCGGGGAGGCCTACAATGAGCAGTTCTTC.

This clone was observed a handful of times. The rearrangement links TRBV28 to TRBJ2-1; TRBD2 matches at 7 bases. Looked up from germline, CDR1 is MDHEN and CDR2 is SYDVKM. The CDR3 is 13 amino acids. V shed 6 bases and J 16 bases; nucleotides not matched to a gene: 15. The CDR3 bases are TGTGCCAGCAGCCCTGGCCTCGGGGGGAGGAGCTTCTTC. This sequence encodes CASSPGLGGRSFF.

Here the CDR3 DNA reads TGTGCCAGCAGTTATACTAGCGCTTACAATGAGCAGTTCTTC. Protein: CASSYTSAYNEQFF. The rearrangement links TRBV28 to TRBJ2-1, with TRBD2 identical over 7 bases. V lost 4 bases, J lost 4 bases, and 4 bases stayed unmatched. The length of the CDR3 is 14 residues. Germline V gives CDR1 MDHEN, CDR2 SYDVKM. The full variable domain, with the rest looked up from reference TRBV28 and TRBJ2-1, is DVKVTQSSRYLVKRTGEKVFLECVQDMDHENMFWYRQDPGLGLRLIYFSYDVKMKEKGDIPEGYSVSREKKERFSLILESASTNQTSMYLCASSYTSAYNEQFFGPGTRLTVL.

The chain joins TRBV18 to TRBJ2-1; D uncertain. The germline gives CDR1 KGHSH, CDR2 LQKENI. Trimming shortened V by 0 bases and J by 4 bases, and 7 bases separated the two germline ends. The CDR3 covers 14 residues. CDR3 bases: TGTGCCAGCTCACCACCTACTGAATACAATGAGCAGTTCTTC. Translation: CASSPPTEYNEQFF.

The rearrangement links TRBV6-6 to TRBJ1-3; 8 bases are a match to TRBD1. The ends lost 4 bases at V and 6 bases at J; junction bases unmatched: 11. The germline V gene has CDR1 MNHNY and CDR2 SVGAGI (reference sequence). This CDR3 region has 16 residues. DNA of the CDR3: TGTGCCAGCAGTTCCCGGGGACAGGAGCATGTAAACACCATATATTTT. Its protein is CASSSRGQEHVNTIYF.

The chain has TRBV7-9 and TRBJ1-1; a weak D match, TRBD1 (6 bases). The CDR3 has 14 amino acids. Looked up from germline, CDR1 is SEHNR and CDR2 is FQNEAQ (reference sequence). Trimming took off 4 bases at V and 1 base at J, with 10 bases between the two ends. CDR3 amino acids: CASSSWDKNTEAFF. Written as DNA, the CDR3 is TGTGCCAGCAGCTCTTGGGACAAGAACACTGAAGCTTTCTTT.

This clone was seen a handful of times. The gene calls are TRBV7-2 and TRBJ2-2; D possibly corresponds to TRBD2 (5 bases). Germline-derived CDR1 and CDR2 are SGHTA and FQGNSA. V lost 3 bases and J lost 1, with 6 bases in between. The CDR3 has 14 residues. CDR3 bases: TGTGCCAGCAGCTTTGAGGGGAACACCGGGGAGCTGTTTTTT. Translated, it gives CASSFEGNTGELFF.